The present T cell receptor beta chain was sequenced within a study of lung T cells in sarcoidosis with Löfgren's syndrome. Study-wide findings and caveats: Multiple Löfgren's syndrome patients reportedly shared TRAV12-1 and TRBV2 CDR3 motifs. Versus controls, Löfgren's syndrome patients reportedly showed TRAV12-1 and TRBV2 as most expanded. These T cells were suggested, not shown, to recognize a putative antigen.

The V end lost 4 bases, the J end lost 10 bases, and 15 bases lay between the germline ends. Germline V gene lookup returns CDR1 KGHSH and CDR2 LQKENI. This CDR3 is built from 13 residues. This clonotype is large by share. Its matching antigen is unknown. A single record per CDR3 protein comes from TCRdb applying MiXCR to the reads. The sample lists over 2,000 distinct CDR3 sequences, around 18% occurring once. Specimen: CD4+ T cells from bronchoalveolar lavage. This sequence originates from a human donor with sarcoidosis (Löfgren's syndrome or another form), or a control subject (not recorded which). The chain recombines TRBV18 with TRBJ2-3, with D possibly matching TRBD1 (6 bases). CDR3 region: CASSQLRDIAQYF. The CDR3 nucleotides read TGTGCCAGCTCACAACTCCGGGACATAGCGCAGTATTTT. The variable domain in full, completed from reference TRBV18 and TRBJ2-3, reads NAGVMQNPRHLVRRRGQEARLRCSPMKGHSHVYWYRQLPEEGLKFMVYLQKENIIDESGMPKERFSAEFPKEGPSILRIQQVVRGDSAAYFCASSQLRDIAQYFGPGTRLTVL.